Listed below are T cell receptor beta chains from one sample, sequenced in a study of blood T cell repertoires in COVID-19. Here immunoSEQ multiplex PCR was the method, and the copy in TCRdb shows in-frame clones only, minus some. Here the sample spans 65,000 to 95,000 clones, about 89% being singletons. The sample was peripheral blood. These receptors were obtained from a man in his 70s with active or convalescent COVID-19. Each CDR3 is given with its conserved first and last residue. D genes are given only for firm matches. Part of the rows lack a size; the others show once, few, many or a class for expanded clones.

cdr3_aa	d_call	v_call	cdr3_length	clone_size	j_call
CASTPGTVYNSPLHF	TRBD1	TRBV19	15	-	TRBJ1-6
CASSQVSEYNEQFF	-	TRBV4-1	14	-	TRBJ2-1
CASSQDRGTEAFF	TRBD1	TRBV19	13	-	TRBJ1-1
CASSAGLQETQYF	-	TRBV18	13	-	TRBJ2-5
CASSQDLRGRGGHTF	TRBD1	TRBV14	15	-	TRBJ1-2
CSVDRGPAYGYTF	TRBD1	TRBV29-1	13	few	TRBJ1-2
CASSQRRGLMGEQYF	-	TRBV21-1	15	-	TRBJ2-7
CASSLQNNSPLHF	-	TRBV5-6	13	-	TRBJ1-6
CASSPQGQRNTEAFF	-	TRBV18	15	-	TRBJ1-1
CASSFSSWAGELFF	-	TRBV7-2	14	-	TRBJ2-2
CASSIGVSNEQFF	-	TRBV19	13	-	TRBJ2-1
CASSYSRAGDNSPLHF	-	TRBV6-5	16	-	TRBJ1-6
CASSQDPTANYGYTF	-	TRBV4-1	15	-	TRBJ1-2
CASSPLPGQIVGGYTF	-	TRBV19	16	-	TRBJ1-2